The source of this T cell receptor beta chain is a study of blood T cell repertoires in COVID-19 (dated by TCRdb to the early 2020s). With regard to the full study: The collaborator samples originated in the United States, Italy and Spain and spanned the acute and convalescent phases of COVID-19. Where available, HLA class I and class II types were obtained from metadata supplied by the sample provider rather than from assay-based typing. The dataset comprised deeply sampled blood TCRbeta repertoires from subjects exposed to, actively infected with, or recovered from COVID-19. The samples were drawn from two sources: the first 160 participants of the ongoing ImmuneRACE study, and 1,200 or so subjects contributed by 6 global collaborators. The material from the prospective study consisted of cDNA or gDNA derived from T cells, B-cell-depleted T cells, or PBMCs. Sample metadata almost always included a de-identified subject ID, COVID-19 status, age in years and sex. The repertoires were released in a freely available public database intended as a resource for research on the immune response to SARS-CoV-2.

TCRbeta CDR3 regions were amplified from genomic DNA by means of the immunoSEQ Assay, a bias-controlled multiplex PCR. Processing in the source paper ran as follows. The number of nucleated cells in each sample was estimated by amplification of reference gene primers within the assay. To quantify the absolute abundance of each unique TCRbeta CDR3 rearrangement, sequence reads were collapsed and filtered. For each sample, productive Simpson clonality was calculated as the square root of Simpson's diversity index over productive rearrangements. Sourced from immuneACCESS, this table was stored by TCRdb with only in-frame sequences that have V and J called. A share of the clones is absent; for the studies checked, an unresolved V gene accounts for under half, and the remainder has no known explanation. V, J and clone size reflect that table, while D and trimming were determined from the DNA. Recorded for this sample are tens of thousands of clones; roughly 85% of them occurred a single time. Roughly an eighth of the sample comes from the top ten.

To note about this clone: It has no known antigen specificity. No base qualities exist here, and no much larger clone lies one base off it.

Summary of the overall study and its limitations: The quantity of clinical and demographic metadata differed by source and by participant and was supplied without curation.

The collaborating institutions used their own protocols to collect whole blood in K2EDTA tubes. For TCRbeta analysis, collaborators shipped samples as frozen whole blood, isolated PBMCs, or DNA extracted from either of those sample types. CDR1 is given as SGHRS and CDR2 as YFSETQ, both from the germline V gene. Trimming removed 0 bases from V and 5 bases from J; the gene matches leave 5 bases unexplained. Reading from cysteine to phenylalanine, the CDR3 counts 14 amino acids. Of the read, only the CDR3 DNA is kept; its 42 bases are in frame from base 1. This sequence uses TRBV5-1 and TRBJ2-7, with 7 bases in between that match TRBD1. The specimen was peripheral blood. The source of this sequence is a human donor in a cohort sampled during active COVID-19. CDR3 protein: CASSLGQGVDEQYF. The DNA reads TGCGCCAGCAGCTTGGGGCAGGGGGTCGACGAGCAGTACTTC.